These 26 T cell receptor beta chains originate from one sample sequenced in a study of T cells after yellow fever vaccination. MiXCR was run by TCRdb on the 5' RACE reads, yielding one entry per CDR3 protein. The table includes about 74,000 distinct CDR3 sequences, more than 5.5% detected once. The sample was CD8+ T cells sorted from PBMCs, taken 5 to 6 days after the first yellow fever vaccination. The receptors stem from a man aged 18 to 30 who received the YFV17D yellow fever vaccine.

This clonotype was seen ten or more times. V usage is TRBV3-1 and J usage is TRBJ2-2; D may be TRBD1 (6 bases). Deletions cut 0 bases from V and 3 bases from J, with 11 bases between. The CDR3 covers 16 residues. CDR1 is LGHDT, CDR2 YNNKEL, per germline (reference sequence). The DNA for the CDR3 is TGTGCCAGCAGCCAAGAAACCAGGGGTTACACCGGGGAGCTGTTTTTT. The encoded protein is CASSQETRGYTGELFF.

The gene calls are TRBV9 and TRBJ2-5, with no clear D. The CDR3 is made up of 16 amino acids. The V end lost 5 bases, the J end lost 1 base, and 18 bases lay between the germline ends. Germline V gives CDR1 SGDLS, CDR2 YYNGEE. The CDR3 loop is CASSAHASGSQETQYF. The CDR3 nucleotides read TGTGCCAGCAGTGCCCACGCTAGTGGGTCCCAAGAGACCCAGTACTTC.

The genes are TRBV9 and TRBJ2-4, with a weak D call TRBD2 (5 bases). The CDR3 contains 16 residues. The V end was cut by 0 bases, the J end by 0 bases, with 10 bases between. CDR1 SGDLS and CDR2 YYNGEE come from the germline V gene. The CDR3 sequence is CASSVAGNLAKNIQYF. The DNA of the CDR3 is TGTGCCAGCAGCGTAGCCGGGAATTTAGCCAAAAACATTCAGTACTTC.

The sample holds many counts of this clonotype. This chain connects TRBV18 to TRBJ2-1; the match to TRBD2 covers 7 bases. Germline CDR1 KGHSH, CDR2 LQKENI. J lost 2 bases, V lost 2 bases, and 3 bases had no gene match. CDR3 length equals 15 residues. The CDR3 loop reads CASSPDGGTYNEQFF. CDR3 DNA: TGTGCCAGCTCACCAGACGGGGGGACCTACAATGAGCAGTTCTTC.

This clonotype was seen repeatedly, ten times or more. V is TRBV5-1 and J is TRBJ2-7; D remains unclear. The V end was cut by 2 bases, the J end by 2 bases, with 11 bases between. CDR1 and CDR2 (germline): SGHRS, YFSETQ. The CDR3 loop spans 14 amino acids. The CDR3 here is CASSFTNPAYEQYF. CDR3 nucleotides: TGCGCCAGCAGCTTTACAAATCCGGCCTACGAGCAGTACTTC.

V and J are TRBV29-1 and TRBJ1-1; a weak D match, TRBD1 (5 bases). The length of the CDR3 is 11 residues. Germline V gene data show CDR1 as SQVTM and CDR2 as ANQGSEA. Trimming took off 5 bases at V and 8 bases at J, with 12 bases between the two ends. CDR3 in amino acids: CSVKVQGEAFF. CDR3 sequence (DNA): TGCAGCGTTAAGGTGCAGGGAGAAGCTTTCTTT.

This clonotype was observed many times. The chain employs TRBV2 and TRBJ1-1, with D unresolved. The V gene lost 7 bases and the J gene lost 7 bases, with 7 bases spanning the gap. The CDR3 loop spans 10 amino acids. Germline CDR1 reads SNHLY; CDR2 reads FYNNEI. CDR3 in DNA: TGTGCCAGCATAAGAGTTGAAGCTTTCTTT. Translating it yields CASIRVEAFF.

The chain is built from TRBV6-5 and TRBJ2-1; weak D call: TRBD2 (7 bases). In germline, CDR1 is MNHEY, CDR2 SVGAGI. This CDR3 contains 15 residues. The V end lost 1 base, the J end lost 7 bases, and 14 bases lay between the germline ends. The CDR3 DNA reads TGTGCCAGCAGTTACTACCCGGGGGGCAGGAATGAGCAGTTCTTC. It is translated as CASSYYPGGRNEQFF.

The table lists this clonotype with a few counts. The rearrangement links TRBV5-1 to TRBJ1-5; 7 bases match TRBD1. In germline, CDR1 is SGHRS, CDR2 YFSETQ. This CDR3 contains 15 residues. Germline trimming cut 0 bases from V and 3 bases from J; bases unmatched to any gene: 3. In DNA form, the CDR3 reads TGCGCCAGCAGCTTGGGGGGACAGAACAATCAGCCCCAGCATTTT. It codes for CASSLGGQNNQPQHF.

This clonotype appeared a few times. This chain connects TRBV12-3 or TRBV12-4 to TRBJ2-7; a weak D match, TRBD1 (6 bases). Deletions cut 2 bases from V and 6 bases from J, with 14 bases between. The CDR3 contains 14 residues. The chain's CDR3 is CASSLSGAQTEQYV. CDR3 DNA: TGTGCCAGCAGTTTATCAGGGGCGCAGACCGAGCAGTACGTC.

This clonotype showed up just a few times. This chain joins TRBV13 and TRBJ1-1, with 7 bases aligning to TRBD1. Per the germline V gene, CDR1 is PRHDT and CDR2 is FYEKMQ (reference sequence). The CDR3 has 14 amino acids. V shed 5 bases and J 3 bases; nucleotides not matched to a gene: 6. The CDR3 loop is CASSLRTGYTEAFF. CDR3 in DNA: TGTGCCAGCAGCCTCAGGACAGGCTACACTGAAGCTTTCTTT. The variable domain in full, completed from reference TRBV13 and TRBJ1-1, reads AAGVIQSPRHLIKEKRETATLKCYPIPRHDTVYWYQQGPGQDPQFLISFYEKMQSDKGSIPDRFSAQQFSDYHSELNMSSLELGDSALYFCASSLRTGYTEAFFGQGTRLTVV.

This chain connects TRBV6-2 or TRBV6-3 to TRBJ1-5; 9 nucleotides agree with TRBD1. Looked up from germline, CDR1 is MNHEY and CDR2 is SVGEGT. Unmatched junction bases numbered 7, after V lost 6 bases and J lost 7 bases. The CDR3 covers 14 residues. The DNA of the CDR3 is TGTGCCAGCAGCCGGACAGGGGAACCCCAGCCCCAGCATTTT. This sequence encodes CASSRTGEPQPQHF.

This clonotype was detected a few times. The genes are TRBV9 and TRBJ2-5; D is perhaps TRBD1 (6 bases). Trimming shortened V by 4 bases and J by 5 bases, and 18 bases separated the two germline ends. CDR3 length: 15 amino acids. Looked up from germline, CDR1 is SGDLS and CDR2 is YYNGEE. CDR3 bases: TGTGCCAGCAGCTACGCTAACAGGGTCCTGGAGACCCAGTACTTC. Protein product: CASSYANRVLETQYF.

V is TRBV15 and J is TRBJ1-5; no definite D call. CDR1 is LNHNV, CDR2 YYDKDF, per germline (reference sequence). The CDR3 has 14 residues. The V end was cut by 1 base, the J end by 4 bases, with 8 bases between. The CDR3 sequence: CATSRVTVNQPQHF. CDR3 sequence (DNA): TGTGCCACCAGCAGAGTCACGGTTAATCAGCCCCAGCATTTT.

This chain joins TRBV19 and TRBJ2-3; 8 nucleotides align to TRBD1. Germline V gives CDR1 LNHDA, CDR2 SQIVND (reference sequence). V lost 7 bases to trimming and J lost 4 bases; unmatched junction nucleotides: 10. CDR3 length equals 15 residues. CDR3 DNA: TGTGCCAGTACCCAACAGGGGGAACCCCCAGATACGCAGTATTTT. Translated: CASTQQGEPPDTQYF.

This clonotype occurred a few times. The chain links TRBV12-3 or TRBV12-4 to TRBJ1-2; 9 positions agree with TRBD1. The J segment lost 5 bases and the V segment lost 6 bases, leaving 13 bases of the junction unmatched. The CDR3 length is 16 residues. DNA of the CDR3: TGTGCCAGCAGAAGAGCGGGACAGGGAGAAATTTATGGCTACACCTTC. Translated, it gives CASRRAGQGEIYGYTF.

The chain employs TRBV5-8 and TRBJ2-3; 9 bases line up with TRBD2. The CDR3 has 16 residues. Losses at the gene ends were 2 bases for V and 5 bases for J; bases not matched to a gene: 9. Germline V gene data show CDR1 as SGHTS and CDR2 as YDEGEE. DNA of the CDR3: TGTGCCAGCAGCTTTCGTCTAGCGGGGATTGGAGATACGCAGTATTTT. Encoded protein: CASSFRLAGIGDTQYF.

This clonotype was observed a few times. The chain couples TRBV7-8 to TRBJ2-3, with D tentatively TRBD2 (6 bases). The CDR3 loop spans 14 amino acids. V lost 8 bases, J lost 1 base, and 13 bases lay in between. Germline CDR1 is SGHVS and CDR2 is FQNEAQ. Here the CDR3 DNA reads TGTGCCAGCCTTGTGGGACTCGGCACAGATACGCAGTATTTT. Translating gives CASLVGLGTDTQYF.

V gene TRBV5-1 combines with J gene TRBJ2-7, with 9 bases matching TRBD1. The germline CDR1 and CDR2 sequences are SGHRS and YFSETQ. This CDR3 contains 15 residues. J gave up 0 bases and V 3 bases, and 4 bases lay outside the gene matches. In DNA, the CDR3 is TGCGCCAGCAGCTGGACAGGGGCCAGCTCCTACGAGCAGTACTTC. This sequence encodes CASSWTGASSYEQYF.

The chain joins TRBV5-4 to TRBJ1-4; no clear D. The CDR3 spans 14 residues. CDR1 is SGHNT and CDR2 is YYREEE in the germline V gene (reference sequence). V lost 0 bases to trimming and J lost 6 bases, with 9 bases between them. DNA for the CDR3: TGTGCCAGCAGCTTGGACATTGGGGATGAAAAACTGTTTTTT. Translated: CASSLDIGDEKLFF.

This clonotype was seen repeatedly, ten times or more. V gene TRBV7-6 combines with J gene TRBJ2-1; TRBD1 or TRBD2 may be the D gene (5 bases each). V dropped 5 bases and J dropped 0 bases, with 11 bases sitting between them. The CDR3 is 15 amino acids. Germline-derived CDR1 and CDR2 are SGHVS and FNYEAQ. In DNA, the CDR3 is TGTGCCAGCAGCCTTGGGACCAGCTCCTACAATGAGCAGTTCTTC. Translated, it gives CASSLGTSSYNEQFF.

At least ten counts were recorded for this clonotype. The rearrangement links TRBV2 to TRBJ2-3; TRBD2 matches 11 bases. The ends lost 4 bases at V and 4 bases at J; junction bases unmatched: 7. CDR3 length: 16 amino acids. Germline CDR1 SNHLY, CDR2 FYNNEI. Written as DNA, the CDR3 is TGTGCCAGCAGTGTTGGGACTAGCGGCTTTTCAGATACGCAGTATTTT. It encodes CASSVGTSGFSDTQYF.

In this sample, this clonotype turned up a few times. This chain links TRBV6-1 with TRBJ2-1, with TRBD2 as a possible D gene (6 bases). V gave up 11 bases and J gave up 2 bases, with 13 bases separating them. The CDR3 has 13 residues. Germline V gene data show CDR1 as MNHNS and CDR2 as SASEGT. Written as DNA, the CDR3 is TGTGCCGTCGGTTGGGGGGCCTACAATGAGCAGTTCTTC. Amino acids: CAVGWGAYNEQFF.

This clonotype has at least ten counts. J is TRBJ2-5 and V is TRBV7-9; D assignment may be TRBD1 or TRBD2 (5 bases each). The germline gives CDR1 SEHNR, CDR2 FQNEAQ (reference sequence). Trimming removed 4 bases at V and 7 bases at J, with 19 bases between. The CDR3 loop spans 15 amino acids. The CDR3 DNA sequence: TGTGCCAGCAGCTCGGACCGGGACGGTCCGAGGACCCAGTACTTC. This gives the protein CASSSDRDGPRTQYF.

This clonotype was picked up a small number of times. The rearrangement links TRBV5-4 to TRBJ1-1; possibly TRBD1 for D (5 bases). CDR1 is SGHNT and CDR2 is YYREEE in the germline V gene (reference sequence). The CDR3 is made up of 15 amino acids. V lost 1 base to trimming and J lost 6 bases, with 16 bases between them. The CDR3 DNA follows: TGTGCCAGCAGCTTGTGGGACGGATACCTTTCTGAAGCTTTCTTT. It translates to CASSLWDGYLSEAFF.

This chain uses TRBV11-2 with TRBJ2-2, with D perhaps being TRBD1 or TRBD2 (5 bases each). This CDR3 has 16 residues. CDR1 is SGHAT and CDR2 is FQNNGV in the germline V gene. Between the trimmed V and J ends, which lost 2 bases and 3 bases, there was a span of 13 bases. CDR3 in amino acids: CASSLSLGDYTGELFF. In nucleotides, the CDR3 is TGTGCCAGCAGCTTAAGTCTGGGGGATTACACCGGGGAGCTGTTTTTT.